This entry features one T cell receptor (beta chain) sequence. Trimming removed 5 bases at V and 4 bases at J, with 18 bases between. The CDR3 extends over 15 amino acids. Germline lookup yields CDR1 SGHAT and CDR2 FQDESV (reference sequence). Sequenced by immunoSEQ multiplex PCR; TCRdb stores in-frame clones only, minus some. This table holds around 240,000 clones, 86% found once. This sample was taken from a study of blood T cell repertoires in COVID-19. Study information: From T cells, B-cell-depleted T cells, or PBMCs came the material, which was cDNA or gDNA.

The TCR sequence derives from a woman under 40 who had recovered from COVID-19. The sequenced sample was peripheral blood. The rearrangement links TRBV11-1 to TRBJ2-7, with D perhaps TRBD2 (6 bases). For the CDR3, the DNA is TGTGCCAGCAGCCTGCCACTGGCGGGGACTTACGAGCAGTACTTC. Translating it yields CASSLPLAGTYEQYF. Together with reference TRBV11-1 and TRBJ2-7, the CDR3 gives the full variable domain: EAEVAQSPRYKITEKSQAVAFWCDPISGHATLYWYRQILGQGPELLVQFQDESVVDDSQLPKDRFSAERLKGVDSTLKIQPAELGDSAMYLCASSLPLAGTYEQYFGPGTRLTVT.